This T cell receptor beta chain is drawn from a study of cytomegalovirus exposure and HLA in healthy donors. Across the study: Approximately 85 million unique TCRs from HLA-typed donors were held in an early data release.

In nominal health when sampled, donors likely had unrecorded immune exposures nonetheless. Primers for the PCR totalled 60 Vbeta and 13 Jbeta. Study processing details: In a later analysis, the count reached roughly 80 million unique TCR beta chains, with 9 million to 11 million shared. The method was immunoSEQ multiplex PCR; TCRdb's version includes in-frame clones alone and lacks a portion of them. The V and J calls and clone size were taken over from that table, and D and trimming were inferred from the DNA. Among hundreds of thousands of clones listed, approximately 79% were seen once. The CDR3 is 14 residues long.

This rearrangement joins TRBV21-1 to TRBJ1-4. TRBV21-1 is assigned pseudogene status. Sequencing was carried out using PBMCs. This TCR came from a male donor in good health and CMV-seronegative. The CDR3 spells CASSNPSLWEKLFF. The DNA for the CDR3 is TGTGCCAGCAGCAACCCTAGTTTGTGGGAAAAACTGTTTTTT.